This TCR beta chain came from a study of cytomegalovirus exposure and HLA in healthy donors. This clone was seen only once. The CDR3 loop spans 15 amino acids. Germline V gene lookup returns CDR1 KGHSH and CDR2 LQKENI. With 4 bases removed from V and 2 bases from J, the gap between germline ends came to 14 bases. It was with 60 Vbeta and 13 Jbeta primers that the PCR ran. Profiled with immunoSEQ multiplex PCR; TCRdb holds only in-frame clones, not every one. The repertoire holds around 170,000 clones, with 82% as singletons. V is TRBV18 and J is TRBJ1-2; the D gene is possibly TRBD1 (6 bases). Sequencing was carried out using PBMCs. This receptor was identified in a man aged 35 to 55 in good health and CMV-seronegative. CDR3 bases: TGTGCCAGCTCACGAGTTGGACAGCCCAACTATGGCTACACCTTC. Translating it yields CASSRVGQPNYGYTF.